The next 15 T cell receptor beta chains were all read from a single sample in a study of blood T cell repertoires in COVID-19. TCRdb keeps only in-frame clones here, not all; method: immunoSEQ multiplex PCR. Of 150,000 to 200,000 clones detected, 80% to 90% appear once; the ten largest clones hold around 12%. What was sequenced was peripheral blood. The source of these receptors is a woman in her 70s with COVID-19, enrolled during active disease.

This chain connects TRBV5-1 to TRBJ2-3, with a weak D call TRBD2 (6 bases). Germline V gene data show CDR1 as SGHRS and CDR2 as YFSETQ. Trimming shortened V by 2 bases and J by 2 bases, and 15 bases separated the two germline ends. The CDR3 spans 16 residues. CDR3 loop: CASSFTSSLSTDTQYF. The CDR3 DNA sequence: TGCGCCAGCAGCTTCACTAGCAGTTTATCCACAGATACGCAGTATTTT. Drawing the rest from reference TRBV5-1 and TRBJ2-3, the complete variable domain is KAGVTQTPRYLIKTRGQQVTLSCSPISGHRSVSWYQQTPGQGLQFLFEYFSETQRNKGNFPGRFSGRQFSNSRSEMNVSTLELGDSALYLCASSFTSSLSTDTQYFGPGTRLTVL.

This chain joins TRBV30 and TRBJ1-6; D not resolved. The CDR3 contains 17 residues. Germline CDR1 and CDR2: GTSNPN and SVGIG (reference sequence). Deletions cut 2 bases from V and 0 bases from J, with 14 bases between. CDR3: CAWSNLGSSSYNSPLHF. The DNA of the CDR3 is TGTGCCTGGAGTAACCTGGGGAGTAGCTCCTATAATTCACCCCTCCACTTT.

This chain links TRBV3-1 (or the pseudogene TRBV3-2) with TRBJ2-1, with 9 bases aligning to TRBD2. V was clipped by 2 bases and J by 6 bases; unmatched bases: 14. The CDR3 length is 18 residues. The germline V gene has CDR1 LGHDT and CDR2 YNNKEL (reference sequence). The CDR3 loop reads CASSQNLLEAGGGNEQFF. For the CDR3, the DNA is TGTGCCAGCAGCCAAAACCTCCTAGAGGCGGGAGGGGGCAATGAGCAGTTCTTC.

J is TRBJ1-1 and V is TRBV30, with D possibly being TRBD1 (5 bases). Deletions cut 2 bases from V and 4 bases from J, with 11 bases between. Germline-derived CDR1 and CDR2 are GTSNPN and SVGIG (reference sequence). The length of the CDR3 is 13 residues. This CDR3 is CAWSRQGATEAFF. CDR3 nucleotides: TGTGCCTGGAGTCGCCAGGGCGCCACTGAAGCTTTCTTT.

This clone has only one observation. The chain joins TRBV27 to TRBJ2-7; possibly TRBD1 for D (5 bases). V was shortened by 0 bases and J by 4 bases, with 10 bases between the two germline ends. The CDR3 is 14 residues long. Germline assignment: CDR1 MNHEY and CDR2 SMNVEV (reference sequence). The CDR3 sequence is CASSLSGRAYEQYF. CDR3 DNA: TGTGCCAGCAGTTTATCAGGCAGGGCTTACGAGCAGTACTTC.

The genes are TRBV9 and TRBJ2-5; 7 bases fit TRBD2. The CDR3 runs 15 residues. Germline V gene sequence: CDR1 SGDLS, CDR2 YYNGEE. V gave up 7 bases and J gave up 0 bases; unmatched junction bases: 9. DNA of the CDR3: TGTGCCAGCGCTGTCCAAGCGGGGCACCAAGAGACCCAGTACTTC. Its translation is CASAVQAGHQETQYF.

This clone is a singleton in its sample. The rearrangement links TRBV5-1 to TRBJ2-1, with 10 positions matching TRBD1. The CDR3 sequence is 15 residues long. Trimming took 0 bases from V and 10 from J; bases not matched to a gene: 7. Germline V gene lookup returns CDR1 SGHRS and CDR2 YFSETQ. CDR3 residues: CASSLDGQGVREQFF. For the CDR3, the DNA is TGCGCCAGCAGCTTGGATGGACAGGGGGTGCGGGAGCAGTTCTTC.

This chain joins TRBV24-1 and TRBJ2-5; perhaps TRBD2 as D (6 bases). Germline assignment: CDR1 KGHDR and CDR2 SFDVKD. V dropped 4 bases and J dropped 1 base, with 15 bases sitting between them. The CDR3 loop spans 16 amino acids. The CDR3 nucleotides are TGTGCCACCAGTGACCTTAGACTAGATGGCCAAGAGACCCAGTACTTC. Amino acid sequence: CATSDLRLDGQETQYF.

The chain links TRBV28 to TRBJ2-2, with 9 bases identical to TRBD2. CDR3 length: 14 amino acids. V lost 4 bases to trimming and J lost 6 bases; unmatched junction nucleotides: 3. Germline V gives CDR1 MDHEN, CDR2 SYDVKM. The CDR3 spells CASSSGTSPGELFF. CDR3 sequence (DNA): TGTGCCAGCAGTTCTGGGACTAGCCCCGGGGAGCTGTTTTTT.

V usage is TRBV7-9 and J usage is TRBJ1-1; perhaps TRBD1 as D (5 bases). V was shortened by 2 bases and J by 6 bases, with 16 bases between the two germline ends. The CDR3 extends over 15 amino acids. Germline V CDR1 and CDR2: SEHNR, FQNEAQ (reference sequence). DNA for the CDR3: TGTGCCAGCAGCTTAATTCAGGGATCGTTGGCTGAAGCTTTCTTT. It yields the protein CASSLIQGSLAEAFF.

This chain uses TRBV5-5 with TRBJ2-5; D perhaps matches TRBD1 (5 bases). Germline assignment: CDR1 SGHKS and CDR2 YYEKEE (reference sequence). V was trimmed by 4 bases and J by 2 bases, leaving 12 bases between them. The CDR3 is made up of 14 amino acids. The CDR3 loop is CASSATGRQETQYF. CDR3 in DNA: TGTGCCAGCAGCGCAACAGGTAGACAAGAGACCCAGTACTTC.

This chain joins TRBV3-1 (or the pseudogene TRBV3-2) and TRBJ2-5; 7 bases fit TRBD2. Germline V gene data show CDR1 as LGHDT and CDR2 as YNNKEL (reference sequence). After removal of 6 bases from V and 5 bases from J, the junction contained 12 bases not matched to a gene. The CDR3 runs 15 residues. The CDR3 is CASRVWTLGGETQYF. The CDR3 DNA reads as TGTGCCAGCAGAGTGTGGACACTGGGAGGGGAGACCCAGTACTTC.

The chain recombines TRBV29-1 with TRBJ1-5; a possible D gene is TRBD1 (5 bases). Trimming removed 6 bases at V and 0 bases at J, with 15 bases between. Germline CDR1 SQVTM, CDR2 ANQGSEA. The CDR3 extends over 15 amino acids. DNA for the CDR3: TGCAGCGTAAGGGTGCAGGGAGGTAGCAATCAGCCCCAGCATTTT. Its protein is CSVRVQGGSNQPQHF.

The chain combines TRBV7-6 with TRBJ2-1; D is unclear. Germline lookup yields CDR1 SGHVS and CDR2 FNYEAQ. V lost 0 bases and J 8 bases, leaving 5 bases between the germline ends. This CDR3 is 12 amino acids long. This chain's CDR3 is CASSLAQDEQFF. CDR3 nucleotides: TGTGCCAGCAGCTTAGCCCAGGATGAGCAGTTCTTC.

The CDR3 DNA reads TGTGCCAGTAGGGGCCCAGGGATAGGGGGCGTCTACGAGCAGTACTTC. Its protein product is CASRGPGIGGVYEQYF. J is TRBJ2-7 and V is TRBV19, with 7 bases that match TRBD1. The V and J ends lost 6 bases and 3 bases, in that order; junction bases with no gene match: 14. Looked up from germline, CDR1 is LNHDA and CDR2 is SQIVND (reference sequence). The CDR3 runs 16 residues.